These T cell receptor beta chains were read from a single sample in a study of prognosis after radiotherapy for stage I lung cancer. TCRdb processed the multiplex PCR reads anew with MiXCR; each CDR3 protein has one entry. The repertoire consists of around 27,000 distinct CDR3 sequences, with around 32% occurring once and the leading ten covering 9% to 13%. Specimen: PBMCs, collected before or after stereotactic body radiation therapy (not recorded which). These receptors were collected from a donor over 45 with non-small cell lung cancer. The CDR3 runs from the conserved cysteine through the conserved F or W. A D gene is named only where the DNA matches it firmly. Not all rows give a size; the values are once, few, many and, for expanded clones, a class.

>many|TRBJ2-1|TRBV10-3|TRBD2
TGTGCCATCAGTGAGTCTGGCGGGAGCTCCCATGAGCAGTTCTTC
CAISESGGSSHEQFF
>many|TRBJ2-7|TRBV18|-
TGTGCCAGCTCACCGGGAGCCAGTGTCTACGAGCAGTACTTC
CASSPGASVYEQYF
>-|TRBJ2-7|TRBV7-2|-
TGTACCAGAAGCTTAGTCCGGGGGCCCTCCTACGAGCAGTACTTC
CTRSLVRGPSYEQYF
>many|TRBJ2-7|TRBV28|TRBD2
TGTGCCAGCAGTCCAAGCGGGAGGGTATCCTACGAGCAGTACTTC
CASSPSGRVSYEQYF
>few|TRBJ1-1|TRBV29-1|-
TGCAGCGTTGAATTCCCGGGACAAGTTACTTTCTTT
CSVEFPGQVTFF
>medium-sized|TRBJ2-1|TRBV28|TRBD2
TGTGCCAGCAGCCCCACCGGGACTAGCGGGAGTTGGTACAATGAGCAGTTCTTC
CASSPTGTSGSWYNEQFF
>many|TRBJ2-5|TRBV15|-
TGTGCCACCAGCAGAGATTTGGGCGGCGAGACCCAGTACTTC
CATSRDLGGETQYF
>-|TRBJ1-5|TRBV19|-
TGTGCCAGTAGGACGGGGGCTCAGCCCCAGCATTTT
CASRTGAQPQHF
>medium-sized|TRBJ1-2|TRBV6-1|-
TGTGCCAGCAGTGATGGTGGGCTGCCTTTTGACTACACCTTC
CASSDGGLPFDYTF
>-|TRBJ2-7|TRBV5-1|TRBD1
TGCGCCAGCAGCTTCTATGGGACAGGGGTTAGCGAGCAGTACTTC
CASSFYGTGVSEQYF
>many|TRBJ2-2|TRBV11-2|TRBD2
TGTGCCAGCAGCTTAGATCTCGTGACTAGCGGGAGGACCGGGGAGCTGTTTTTT
CASSLDLVTSGRTGELFF
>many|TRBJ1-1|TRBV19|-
TGTGCCAGTAGTATTTTAGAGAACACTGAAGCTTTCTTT
CASSILENTEAFF
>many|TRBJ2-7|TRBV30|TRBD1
TGTGCCTGGTCCCGGGACAGGGGTTACGAGCAGTACTTC
CAWSRDRGYEQYF
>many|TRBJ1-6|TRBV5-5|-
TGTGCCAGCAGCTTGGATTGGAATTCACCCCTCCACTTT
CASSLDWNSPLHF
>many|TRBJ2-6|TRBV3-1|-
TGTGCCAGCAGCCAATCTCCTTTTGCTGGGGCCAACGTCCTGACTTTC
CASSQSPFAGANVLTF
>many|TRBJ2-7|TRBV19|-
TGTGCCTCCAGTCGCGACTTGAATTCTCGCTACGAGCAGTACTTC
CASSRDLNSRYEQYF
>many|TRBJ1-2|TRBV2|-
TGTGCCAGCAGCGAGCGGGGCTATGGCTACACCTTC
CASSERGYGYTF
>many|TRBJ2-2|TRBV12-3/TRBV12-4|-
TGTGCCAGCAGACTAAAGGCCCTTCTCGCGAACACCGGGGAGCTGTTTTTT
CASRLKALLANTGELFF
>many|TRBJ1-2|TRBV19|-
TGTGCCTCAAGACCCAGACACTTCAACTATGGCTACACCTTC
CASRPRHFNYGYTF
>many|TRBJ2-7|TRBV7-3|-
TGTGCCAGCAGCTTAGGCCCCTCGCGATCCCCCTCTTACGAGCAGTACTTC
CASSLGPSRSPSYEQYF
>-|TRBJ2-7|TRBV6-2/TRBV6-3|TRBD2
TGTGCCAGCAGTCAAGAAGCGGGAGCCTACGAGCAGTACTTC
CASSQEAGAYEQYF
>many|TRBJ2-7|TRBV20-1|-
TGCAGTGCTAGAGATCCTCGGGGGCCACCCCGCGAGCAGTACTTC
CSARDPRGPPREQYF
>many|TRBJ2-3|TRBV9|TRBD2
TGTGCCAGCTCCGGGACTATAAAGACAGATACGCAGTATTTT
CASSGTIKTDTQYF
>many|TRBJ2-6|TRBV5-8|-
TGTGCCAGCAGCTTGGGCCACTACAGGCTGGAGGGGGCCAACGTCCTGACTTTC
CASSLGHYRLEGANVLTF
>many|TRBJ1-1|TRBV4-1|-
TGCGCCAGCAGCGCCCTGGGAGGGAACACTGAAGCTTTCTTT
CASSALGGNTEAFF
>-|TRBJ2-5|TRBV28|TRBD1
TGTGCCAGCAGCCAGACATCGGGACAGGGTCGGATGTCAGAGACCCAGTACTTC
CASSQTSGQGRMSETQYF
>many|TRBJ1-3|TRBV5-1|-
TGCGCCAGCAGCGACGACAGAACCTCTGGAAACACCATATATTTT
CASSDDRTSGNTIYF
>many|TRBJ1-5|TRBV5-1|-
TGCGCCAGCAGCTTGGAGGGGGTCTCCCAGCCCCAGCATTTT
CASSLEGVSQPQHF
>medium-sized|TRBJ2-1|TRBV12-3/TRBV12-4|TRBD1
TGTGCCAGCAGTGCATTCGGGACAGGGACCTACAATGAGCAGTTCTTC
CASSAFGTGTYNEQFF
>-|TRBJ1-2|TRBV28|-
TGTGCCGGCAGCTTGGGAGACTATGGCTACACCTTC
CAGSLGDYGYTF
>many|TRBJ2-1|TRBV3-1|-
TGTGCCAGCAGCCAAGACGGCGCGAATGAGCAGTTCTTC
CASSQDGANEQFF
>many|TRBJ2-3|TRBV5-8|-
TGTGCCAGCAGCTTGGTTCAGGGTGTCGGCACAGATACGCAGTATTTT
CASSLVQGVGTDTQYF
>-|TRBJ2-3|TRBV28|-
TGTGCCCCGCAGAGCCTTTCCCGGCTCACCAATAGCACAGATACGCAGTATTTT
CAPQSLSRLTNSTDTQYF
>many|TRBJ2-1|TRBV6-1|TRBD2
TGTGCCAGCAGGGAGCGACCCCAGCGGGAGAAAAGGTATGAGCAGTTCTTC
CASRERPQREKRYEQFF
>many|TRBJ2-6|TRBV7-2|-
TGTGCCAGCAGCGCAAACAGTGCCGGGGCCAACGTCCTGACTTTC
CASSANSAGANVLTF
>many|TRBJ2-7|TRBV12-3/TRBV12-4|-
TGTGCCAGCAGTTTAGCAAACCACCCCTCCTACGAGCAGTACTTC
CASSLANHPSYEQYF
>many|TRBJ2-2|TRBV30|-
TGTGCCTGGGCGGACGGACCGACCGGGGAGCTGTTTTTT
CAWADGPTGELFF
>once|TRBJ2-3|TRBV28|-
TGTGCCAGCAGTCTAACCCCGGGGTTCCGGGATACGCAGTATTTT
CASSLTPGFRDTQYF
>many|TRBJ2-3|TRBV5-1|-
TGCGCCAGCAGCTCAGGCCTCCGGGACTTCAGCACAGATACGCAGTATTTT
CASSSGLRDFSTDTQYF
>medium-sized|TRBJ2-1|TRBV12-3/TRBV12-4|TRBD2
TGTGCCAGCAGTCTTAGCGGGAGCTACAATGAGCAGTTCTTC
CASSLSGSYNEQFF
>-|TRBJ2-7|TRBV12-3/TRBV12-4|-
TGTGCCAGCAGGGACAGCAACTCCTACGAGCAGTACTTC
CASRDSNSYEQYF
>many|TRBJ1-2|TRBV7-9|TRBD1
TGTGCCAGCAGCTTCGGTTGGGACAGGAAGATTTTTGACTATGGCTACACCTTC
CASSFGWDRKIFDYGYTF
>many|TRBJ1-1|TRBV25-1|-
TGTGCCAGCAGTGATTGGGGCGGCAACACTGAAGCTTTCTTT
CASSDWGGNTEAFF
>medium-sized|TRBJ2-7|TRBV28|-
TGTGCCAGCAGTTTATTTGGAGGGGTCTACTACGAGCAGTACTTC
CASSLFGGVYYEQYF
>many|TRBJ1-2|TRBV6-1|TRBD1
TGTGCCAGCAGTCAAAATCCGGGACAGGGGCCCGGCTACACCTTC
CASSQNPGQGPGYTF
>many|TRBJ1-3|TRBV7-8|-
TGTGCCAGCAGTCGGGATCGATATGGAAACACCATATATTTT
CASSRDRYGNTIYF
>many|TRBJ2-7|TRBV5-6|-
TGTGCCAGCAGCCCCACGGGTCGGTCCTACGAGCAGTACTTC
CASSPTGRSYEQYF
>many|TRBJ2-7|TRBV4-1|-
TGCGCCAGCAGCCAAGAACCTTGGAGCGCCTACGAGCAGTACTTC
CASSQEPWSAYEQYF
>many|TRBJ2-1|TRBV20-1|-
TGCAGTGCAAAAGAGGAGGGCCCTAATGGGGAGCAGTTCTTC
CSAKEEGPNGEQFF
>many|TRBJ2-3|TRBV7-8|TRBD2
TGTGCCAGCGCCGGGACTAGCGAAACAGATACGCAGTATTTT
CASAGTSETDTQYF
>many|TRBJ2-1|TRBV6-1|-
TGTGCCAGCAGTGAATTGGCCGGGTCGAGGGATGAGCAGTTCTTC
CASSELAGSRDEQFF
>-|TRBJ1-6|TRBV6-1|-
TGTGCCAGCAGTACGTCCGGGGGCAGTGGGTCACCCCTCCACTTT
CASSTSGGSGSPLHF
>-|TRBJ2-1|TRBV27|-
TGTGCCAGCAGTTTAATCGAGGGAGATAGGAATGAGCCGTTCTTC
CASSLIEGDRNEPFF
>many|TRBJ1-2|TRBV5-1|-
TGCGCCAGTTCCAGGGACACAGCTAACTATGGCTACACCTTC
CASSRDTANYGYTF
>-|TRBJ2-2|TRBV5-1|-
TGCGCCAGCAGCCCCAACCTAGGAAACGCCGGGGAGCTGTTTTTT
CASSPNLGNAGELFF